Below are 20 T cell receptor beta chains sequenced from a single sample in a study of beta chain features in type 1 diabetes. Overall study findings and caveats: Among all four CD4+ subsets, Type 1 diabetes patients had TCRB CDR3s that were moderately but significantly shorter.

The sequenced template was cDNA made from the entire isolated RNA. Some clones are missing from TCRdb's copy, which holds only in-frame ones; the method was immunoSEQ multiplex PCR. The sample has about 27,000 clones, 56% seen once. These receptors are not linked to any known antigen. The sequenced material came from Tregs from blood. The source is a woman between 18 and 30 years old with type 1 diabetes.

The CDR3 protein is CASSEKRGWGYTF. CDR3 nucleotide sequence: TGTGCCAGCAGTGAAAAACGGGGTTGGGGCTACACCTTC. V and J are TRBV25-1 and TRBJ1-2; D unclear. Germline assignment: CDR1 MGHDK and CDR2 SYGVNS. This CDR3 spans 13 amino acids. The V and J ends lost 2 bases and 8 bases respectively, with 12 bases between them.

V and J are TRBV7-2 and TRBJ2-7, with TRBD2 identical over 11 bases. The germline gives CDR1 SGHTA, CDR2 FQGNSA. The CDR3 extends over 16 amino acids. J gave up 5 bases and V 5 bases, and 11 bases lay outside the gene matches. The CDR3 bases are TGTGCCAGCAGCCTTCGGGGGACTAGCGGAGTAGACGAGCAGTACTTC. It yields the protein CASSLRGTSGVDEQYF.

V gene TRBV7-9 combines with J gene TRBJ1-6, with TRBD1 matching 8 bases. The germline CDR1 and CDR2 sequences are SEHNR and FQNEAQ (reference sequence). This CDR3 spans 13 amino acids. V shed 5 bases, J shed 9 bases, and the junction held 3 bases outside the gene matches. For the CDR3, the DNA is TGTGCCAGCAGCCCCGACAGGGGTTCACCCCTCCACTTT. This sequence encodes CASSPDRGSPLHF.

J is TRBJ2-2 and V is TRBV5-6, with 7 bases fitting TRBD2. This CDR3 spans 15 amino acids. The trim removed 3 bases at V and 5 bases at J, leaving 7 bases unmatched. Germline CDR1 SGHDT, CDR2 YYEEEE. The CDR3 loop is CASSYGLGATGELFF. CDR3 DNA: TGTGCCAGCAGCTACGGACTAGGGGCAACCGGGGAGCTGTTTTTT.

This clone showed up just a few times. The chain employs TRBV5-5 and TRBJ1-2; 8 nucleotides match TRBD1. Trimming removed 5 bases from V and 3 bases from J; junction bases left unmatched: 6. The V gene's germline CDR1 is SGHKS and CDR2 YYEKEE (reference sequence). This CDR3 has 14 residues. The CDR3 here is CASRRTGQDYGYTF. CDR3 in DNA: TGTGCCAGCAGGAGGACAGGGCAGGACTATGGCTACACCTTC.

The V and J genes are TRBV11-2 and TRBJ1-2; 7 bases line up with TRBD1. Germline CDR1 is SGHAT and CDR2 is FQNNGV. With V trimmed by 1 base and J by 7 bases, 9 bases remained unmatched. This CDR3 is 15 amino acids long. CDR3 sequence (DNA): TGTGCCAGCAGCTTAGGGTTGACAGGGAATATTGGCTACACCTTC. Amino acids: CASSLGLTGNIGYTF. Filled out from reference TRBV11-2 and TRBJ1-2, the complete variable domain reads EAGVAQSPRYKIIEKRQSVAFWCNPISGHATLYWYQQILGQGPKLLIQFQNNGVVDDSQLPKDRFSAERLKGVDSTLKIQPAKLEDSAVYLCASSLGLTGNIGYTFGSGTRLTVV.

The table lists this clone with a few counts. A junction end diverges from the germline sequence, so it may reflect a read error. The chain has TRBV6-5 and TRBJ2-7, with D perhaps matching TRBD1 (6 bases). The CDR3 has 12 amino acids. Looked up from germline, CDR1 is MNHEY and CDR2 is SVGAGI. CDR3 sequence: CASSLPGTPQNF. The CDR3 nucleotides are TGTGCCAGCAGTCTACCCGGGACACCGCAGAACTTC.

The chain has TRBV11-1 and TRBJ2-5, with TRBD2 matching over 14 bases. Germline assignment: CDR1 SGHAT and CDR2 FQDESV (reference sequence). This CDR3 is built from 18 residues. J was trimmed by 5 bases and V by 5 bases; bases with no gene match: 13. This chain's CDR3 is CASSPVPGLAGVWETQYF. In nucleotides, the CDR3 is TGTGCCAGCAGCCCCGTCCCGGGACTAGCGGGAGTATGGGAGACCCAGTACTTC.

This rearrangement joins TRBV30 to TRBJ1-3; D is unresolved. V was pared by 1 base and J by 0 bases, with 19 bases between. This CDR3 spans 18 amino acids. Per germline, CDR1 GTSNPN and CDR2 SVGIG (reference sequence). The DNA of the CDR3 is TGTGCCTGGAGTGCCCTAACAGTTGGACTGCCCTCTGGAAACACCATATATTTT. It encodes CAWSALTVGLPSGNTIYF.

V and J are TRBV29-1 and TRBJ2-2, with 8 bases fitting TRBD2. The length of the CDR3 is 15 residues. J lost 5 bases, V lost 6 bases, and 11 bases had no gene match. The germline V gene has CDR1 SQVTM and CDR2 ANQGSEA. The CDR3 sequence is CSVTTRPGGTGELFF. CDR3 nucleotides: TGCAGCGTAACTACTAGGCCGGGGGGGACCGGGGAGCTGTTTTTT.

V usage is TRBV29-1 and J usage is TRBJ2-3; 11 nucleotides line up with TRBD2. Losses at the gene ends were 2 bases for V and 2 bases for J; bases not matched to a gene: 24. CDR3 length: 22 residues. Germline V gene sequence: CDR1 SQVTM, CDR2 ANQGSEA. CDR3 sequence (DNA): TGCAGCGTTGAACCCCCCCCCTCTCTAGCGGGAGGCGCTTATATACACACAGATACGCAGTATTTT. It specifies CSVEPPPSLAGGAYIHTDTQYF.

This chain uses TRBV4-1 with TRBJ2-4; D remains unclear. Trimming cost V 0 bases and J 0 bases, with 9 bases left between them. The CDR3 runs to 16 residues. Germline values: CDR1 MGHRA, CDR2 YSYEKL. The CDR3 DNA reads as TGCGCCAGCAGCCAAGATCTGCCCGGAGCCAAAAACATTCAGTACTTC. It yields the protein CASSQDLPGAKNIQYF.

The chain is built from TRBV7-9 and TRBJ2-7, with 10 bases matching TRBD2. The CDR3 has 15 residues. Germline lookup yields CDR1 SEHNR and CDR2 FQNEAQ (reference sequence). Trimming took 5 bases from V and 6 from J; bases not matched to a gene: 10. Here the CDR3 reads CASSPKLAGGSEQYF. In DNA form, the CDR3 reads TGTGCCAGCAGCCCCAAATTAGCGGGAGGATCCGAGCAGTACTTC.

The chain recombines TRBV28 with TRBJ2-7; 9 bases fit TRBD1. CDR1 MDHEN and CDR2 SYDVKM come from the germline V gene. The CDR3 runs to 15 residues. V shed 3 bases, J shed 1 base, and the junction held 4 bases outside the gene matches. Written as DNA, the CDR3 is TGTGCCAGCAGTTTGGGACAGGGTTATTCCTACGAGCAGTACTTC. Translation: CASSLGQGYSYEQYF. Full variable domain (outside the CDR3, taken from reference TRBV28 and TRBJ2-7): DVKVTQSSRYLVKRTGEKVFLECVQDMDHENMFWYRQDPGLGLRLIYFSYDVKMKEKGDIPEGYSVSREKKERFSLILESASTNQTSMYLCASSLGQGYSYEQYFGPGTRLTVT.

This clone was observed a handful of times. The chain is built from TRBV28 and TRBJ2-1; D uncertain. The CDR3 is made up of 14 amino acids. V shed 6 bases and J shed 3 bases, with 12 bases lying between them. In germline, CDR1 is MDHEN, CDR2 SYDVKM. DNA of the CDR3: TGTGCCAGCAGCGTAAATATCGGCTACAATGAGCAGTTCTTC. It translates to CASSVNIGYNEQFF.

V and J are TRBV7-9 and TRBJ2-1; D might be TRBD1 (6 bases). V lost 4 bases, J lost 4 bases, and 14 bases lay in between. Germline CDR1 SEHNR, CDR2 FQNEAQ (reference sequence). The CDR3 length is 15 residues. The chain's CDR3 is CASSSDLGGYNEQFF. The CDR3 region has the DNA TGTGCCAGCAGCTCCGACCTAGGGGGATACAATGAGCAGTTCTTC. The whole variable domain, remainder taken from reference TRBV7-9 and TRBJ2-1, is DTGVSQNPRHKITKRGQNVTFRCDPISEHNRLYWYRQTLGQGPEFLTYFQNEAQLEKSRLLSDRFSAERPKGSFSTLEIQRTEQGDSAMYLCASSSDLGGYNEQFFGPGTRLTVL.

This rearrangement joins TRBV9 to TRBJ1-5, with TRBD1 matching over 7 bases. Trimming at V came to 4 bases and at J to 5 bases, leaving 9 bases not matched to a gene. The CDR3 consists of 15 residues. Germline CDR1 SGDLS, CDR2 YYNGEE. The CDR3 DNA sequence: TGTGCCAGCAGCTCCACCGGGACAGCTGATCAGCCCCAGCATTTT. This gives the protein CASSSTGTADQPQHF.

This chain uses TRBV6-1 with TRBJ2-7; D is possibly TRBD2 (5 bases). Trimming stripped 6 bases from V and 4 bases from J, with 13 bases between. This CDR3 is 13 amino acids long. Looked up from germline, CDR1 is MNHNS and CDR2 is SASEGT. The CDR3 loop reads CASRYQEGYEQYF. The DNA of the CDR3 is TGTGCCAGCAGGTACCAAGAGGGATACGAGCAGTACTTC.

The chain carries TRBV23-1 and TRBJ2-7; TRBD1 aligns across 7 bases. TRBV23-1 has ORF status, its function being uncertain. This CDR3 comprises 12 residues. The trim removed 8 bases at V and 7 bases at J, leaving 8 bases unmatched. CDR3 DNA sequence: TGCGCCAGCGGAACAGGGGTCGAGGAGCAGTACGTC. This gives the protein CASGTGVEEQYV.

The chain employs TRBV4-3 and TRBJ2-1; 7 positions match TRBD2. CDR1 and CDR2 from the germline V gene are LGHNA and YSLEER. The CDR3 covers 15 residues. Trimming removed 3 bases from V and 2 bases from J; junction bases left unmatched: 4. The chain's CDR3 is CASSHLSGTYNEQFF. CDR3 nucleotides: TGCGCCAGCAGCCACCTCAGCGGGACCTACAATGAGCAGTTCTTC.